This TCR beta chain is drawn from a study of T cells in Graves' hyperthyroidism and ophthalmopathy. This clonotype was observed a few times. What it recognizes is unknown. The CDR3 spans 16 residues. CDR1 and CDR2 (germline): SGHVS, FQNEAQ. J lost 5 bases, V lost 3 bases, and 8 bases had no gene match. The study included ophthalmopathy patients with Clinical Activity Score at least 3, NOSPECS grade at least 4 and duration under 3 months. Reasons for excluding patients were uncontrolled infection, other autoimmune disease, pregnancy or lactation. Researchers took RNA transcripts and amplified the TCR beta CDR3 regions from them. The HTBI primer set drove a first-round RT-PCR of the TCR CDR3. TCRdb itself ran the multiplex PCR reads through MiXCR, one entry per CDR3 protein. This sample has about 290,000 distinct CDR3 sequences; roughly 19% occur once, and the top ten carry less than 45%. Study-wide results and limits: From stable hyperthyroidism, ophthalmopathy was separated by a 13 V-J model.

The sample comprised blood. The receptor was derived from a man aged 50 or older with Graves' ophthalmopathy. This chain connects TRBV7-8 to TRBJ2-1, with 9 bases fitting TRBD2. This chain's CDR3 is CASSFQAGLAHNEQFF. CDR3 DNA sequence: TGTGCCAGCAGCTTCCAGGCTGGACTAGCGCACAATGAGCAGTTCTTC.